This T cell receptor beta chain was recorded in a study of blood T cell repertoires in COVID-19. About the study: PBMCs, B-cell-depleted T cells, or T cells were the source of the cDNA or gDNA that made up the material.

Authors' processing steps: How many nucleated cells were present was estimated from reference gene primer amplification. Sequencing was performed with immunoSEQ multiplex PCR; in TCRdb, only in-frame clones are kept and a portion is missing. V and J calls plus clone size are reproduced from that table; the DNA served to infer D and trimming. The sample carries about 130,000 clones, 70% to 90% recorded once. The specimen sequenced was peripheral blood. The origin of this receptor is a woman between 45 and 65 years old with acute or convalescent COVID-19.

The CDR3 spells CASSPRADRGLYGYTF. The CDR3 DNA reads as TGTGCCAGCAGCCCGCGAGCTGACAGGGGACTCTATGGCTACACCTTC. The chain joins TRBV7-8 to TRBJ1-2; TRBD1 matches at 8 bases. V dropped 5 bases and J dropped 4; count of bases not matched to a gene: 12. This CDR3 contains 16 residues. Germline CDR1 reads SGHVS; CDR2 reads FQNEAQ.